The next 30 T cell receptor beta chains were all read from a single sample in a study of cytomegalovirus exposure and HLA in healthy donors. PCR involved 60 Vbeta and 13 Jbeta primers. Assay: immunoSEQ multiplex PCR; the TCRdb copy retains only in-frame clones and omits some. Of roughly 200,000 clones in the sample, about 82% are singletons; the top ten hold about 2.3%. Source material: PBMCs. These receptor sequences come from a woman aged 45-60 years in good health and CMV-seronegative.

V usage is TRBV21-1 and J usage is TRBJ2-7; the table names TRBD1, a call not compared with the DNA. TRBV21-1 is marked as a pseudogene. There are 13 residues in the CDR3. CDR3 residues: CASSRQGPYEQYF. The CDR3 bases are TGTGCCAGCAGCCGACAGGGCCCCTACGAGCAGTACTTC.

The rearrangement uses TRBV18 and TRBJ1-1; tentative D call: TRBD1 (5 bases). The CDR3 contains 14 residues. In germline, CDR1 is KGHSH, CDR2 LQKENI. Trimming removed 1 base at V and 3 bases at J, with 9 bases between. The DNA for the CDR3 is TGTGCCAGCTCACCACTGCAGGGCGACACTGAAGCTTTCTTT. Amino acids: CASSPLQGDTEAFF.

The chain employs TRBV6-5 and TRBJ2-7; 7 bases are shared with TRBD2. CDR1 and CDR2 (germline): MNHEY, SVGAGI. This CDR3 spans 15 amino acids. The junction had 2 bases not matched to a gene; V was cut back by 0 bases and J by 0 bases. The CDR3 DNA follows: TGTGCCAGCAGTTACTCGGCGGGGGACTCCTACGAGCAGTACTTC. It encodes CASSYSAGDSYEQYF.

The V gene is TRBV27, the J gene TRBJ1-2; 7 nucleotides align to TRBD1. V lost 7 bases, J lost 5 bases, and 10 bases stayed unmatched. This CDR3 contains 14 residues. The germline CDR1 and CDR2 sequences are MNHEY and SMNVEV (reference sequence). The CDR3 loop reads CASIPGQNLYGYTF. CDR3 bases: TGTGCCAGCATCCCGGGACAGAACCTTTATGGCTACACCTTC.

The CDR3 reads CSVVVGQFYEQYF. For the CDR3, the DNA is TGCAGCGTTGTTGTGGGACAATTTTACGAGCAGTACTTC. V and J are TRBV29-1 and TRBJ2-7; weak D call: TRBD1 (6 bases). The germline V and J ends were trimmed by 4 bases and 4 bases, with 14 bases remaining between them. CDR3 size: 13 residues. The germline V gene encodes CDR1 SQVTM and CDR2 ANQGSEA.

This sequence joins TRBV19 and TRBJ1-1; 8 nucleotides align to TRBD1. In germline, CDR1 is LNHDA, CDR2 SQIVND (reference sequence). V trimming: 9 bases; J trimming: 0 bases; junction bases outside the gene matches: 6. The CDR3 consists of 14 residues. The CDR3 is CASIDRGMNTEAFF. The CDR3 DNA follows: TGTGCCAGCATAGACAGGGGCATGAACACTGAAGCTTTCTTT.

This rearrangement joins TRBV6-1 to TRBJ2-3, with D tentatively TRBD2 (7 bases). Between the trimmed V and J ends, which lost 7 bases and 0 bases, there was a span of 11 bases. The CDR3 contains 14 residues. Per germline, CDR1 MNHNS and CDR2 SASEGT. CDR3 bases: TGTGCCAGCACTAGGGGGGGTAGCACAGATACGCAGTATTTT. Protein sequence: CASTRGGSTDTQYF.

The table lists this clone with a few counts. V is TRBV5-1 and J is TRBJ1-4; D gene unclear. The CDR3 spans 14 residues. Germline-derived CDR1 and CDR2 are SGHRS and YFSETQ. The germline V and J ends were trimmed by 0 bases and 3 bases, with 6 bases remaining between them. CDR3 sequence (DNA): TGCGCCAGCAGCTTGGGGTCGGCTAATGAAAAACTGTTTTTT. As protein: CASSLGSANEKLFF.

The chain links TRBV7-2 to TRBJ1-1; the D is unclear. Between the trimmed V and J ends, which lost 2 bases and 0 bases, there was a span of 13 bases. CDR1 SGHTA and CDR2 FQGNSA come from the germline V gene. The CDR3 consists of 16 residues. The CDR3 loop reads CASSLQAAILNTEAFF. The CDR3 DNA sequence: TGTGCCAGCAGCTTACAGGCAGCCATACTGAACACTGAAGCTTTCTTT. Combining the CDR3 with reference TRBV7-2 and TRBJ1-1 gives the whole variable domain GAGVSQSPSNKVTEKGKDVELRCDPISGHTALYWYRQSLGQGLEFLIYFQGNSAPDKSGLPSDRFSAERTGGSVSTLTIQRTQQEDSAVYLCASSLQAAILNTEAFFGQGTRLTVV.

This clone was seen a handful of times. The chain combines TRBV4-1 with TRBJ1-4; D not certain. Trimming pared 0 bases from V and 5 bases from J, leaving 13 bases between. The germline V gene has CDR1 MGHRA and CDR2 YSYEKL. The CDR3 totals 16 residues. The CDR3 loop reads CASSQDGTAGNEKLFF. The CDR3 nucleotides are TGCGCCAGCAGCCAAGATGGAACAGCTGGAAATGAAAAACTGTTTTTT.

The rearrangement links TRBV18 to TRBJ1-1; 7 bases are a match to TRBD1. V dropped 6 bases and J dropped 0; count of bases not matched to a gene: 7. Germline CDR1 reads KGHSH; CDR2 reads LQKENI. The CDR3 length is 15 residues. DNA of the CDR3: TGTGCCAGCTCGCCAGGGGGGGCGATGAACACTGAAGCTTTCTTT. Protein product: CASSPGGAMNTEAFF.

The chain employs TRBV11-2 and TRBJ2-5, with D hard to call. V shed 3 bases and J shed 4 bases, with 9 bases lying between them. Germline loops: CDR1 SGHAT, CDR2 FQNNGV. This CDR3 is 13 amino acids long. CDR3 loop: CASSFPRLETQYF. Written as DNA, the CDR3 is TGTGCCAGCAGCTTCCCCCGTTTAGAGACCCAGTACTTC.

The chain has TRBV14 and TRBJ2-7, with D possibly TRBD2 on 6 matching bases. Germline CDR1 and CDR2: SGHDN and FVKESK. This CDR3 is built from 15 residues. V was trimmed by 3 bases and J by 5 bases, leaving 17 bases between them. This CDR3 reads CASSHPFGTWDEQYF. CDR3 coding DNA: TGTGCCAGCAGCCACCCCTTCGGGACTTGGGACGAGCAGTACTTC.

The chain combines TRBV28 with TRBJ1-4; D is unclear. In germline, CDR1 is MDHEN, CDR2 SYDVKM. The length of the CDR3 is 13 residues. The V and J ends lost 6 bases and 6 bases respectively, with 11 bases between them. In nucleotides, the CDR3 is TGTGCCAGCAGAAAAGCGTTTTATGAAAAACTGTTTTTT. Translated, it gives CASRKAFYEKLFF.

The chain employs TRBV7-8 and TRBJ1-1; D is perhaps TRBD1 (6 bases). Deletions cut 10 bases from V and 0 bases from J, with 9 bases between. The V gene's germline CDR1 is SGHVS and CDR2 FQNEAQ. The CDR3 totals 12 residues. CDR3 sequence: CATGQLNTEAFF. CDR3 bases: TGTGCCACCGGACAGTTGAACACTGAAGCTTTCTTT.

The table lists this clone with a count of one. The chain joins TRBV11-2 to TRBJ2-1; 9 bases map to TRBD1. This CDR3 is built from 16 residues. Germline CDR1 reads SGHAT; CDR2 reads FQNNGV. The V gene end was trimmed by 1 base and the J gene end by 5 bases; junction bases not matched to a gene: 6. For the CDR3, the DNA is TGTGCCAGCAGCTTAGGGCCGCGGGACAGGGACAATGAGCAGTTCTTC. Translating gives CASSLGPRDRDNEQFF.

The chain links TRBV18 to TRBJ1-5, with D perhaps TRBD1 (5 bases). This CDR3 spans 14 amino acids. Germline V lookup: CDR1 KGHSH, CDR2 LQKENI. With 2 bases removed from V and 2 bases from J, the gap between germline ends came to 7 bases. This chain's CDR3 is CASSPTGGNQPQHF. The CDR3 DNA is TGTGCCAGCTCACCAACGGGGGGCAATCAGCCCCAGCATTTT.

This chain links TRBV5-1 with TRBJ2-1; 7 bases match TRBD2. Germline CDR1 and CDR2: SGHRS and YFSETQ. The CDR3 spans 16 residues. V lost 0 bases to trimming and J lost 4 bases; unmatched junction nucleotides: 7. For the CDR3, the DNA is TGCGCCAGCAGCTTGGAGCGGGAATCGTATTACAATGAGCAGTTCTTC. Translation gives CASSLERESYYNEQFF.

The rearrangement joins TRBV6-6 to TRBJ2-2, with no clear D. Trimming stripped 8 bases from V and 9 bases from J, with 16 bases between. The CDR3 has 13 amino acids. Germline loops: CDR1 MNHNY, CDR2 SVGAGI (reference sequence). The CDR3 bases are TGTGCCAGCTTCGGCAGCTCGGAGAGGGAGCTGTTTTTT. Its translation is CASFGSSERELFF.

The chain combines TRBV5-1 with TRBJ1-4; the match to TRBD1 covers 10 bases. Looked up from germline, CDR1 is SGHRS and CDR2 is YFSETQ. The CDR3 loop spans 17 amino acids. J gave up 6 bases and V 4 bases, and 12 bases lay outside the gene matches. The DNA for the CDR3 is TGCGCCAGCAGCCCGAGACAGGGGGCGCTTCAGCATGAAAAACTGTTTTTT. Translating gives CASSPRQGALQHEKLFF.

The rearrangement uses TRBV28 and TRBJ2-7; 9 bases agree with TRBD2. With V trimmed by 8 bases and J by 3 bases, 8 bases remained unmatched. This CDR3 contains 14 residues. CDR1 is MDHEN, CDR2 SYDVKM, per germline. The DNA for the CDR3 is TGTGCCAGCTGTCCCGGGACTAGCAGCTACGAGCAGTACTTC. Translated: CASCPGTSSYEQYF.

A remark on this clone: Other DNA variants within this sample encode the same CDR3. The chain joins TRBV7-2 to TRBJ1-2, with D perhaps TRBD1 (6 bases). Trimming took 3 bases from V and 8 from J, leaving 13 bases between them. Germline V lookup: CDR1 SGHTA, CDR2 FQGNSA. The CDR3 spans 13 residues. The CDR3 DNA reads TGTGCCAGCAGCTTCGACAGGACGGGGGGCTACACCTTC. The encoded protein is CASSFDRTGGYTF.

The gene calls are TRBV5-1 and TRBJ2-1; 9 bases line up with TRBD1. Trimming took 4 bases from V and 6 from J; bases not matched to a gene: 8. CDR1 SGHRS and CDR2 YFSETQ come from the germline V gene. The CDR3 length is 15 residues. CDR3 DNA: TGCGCCAGCAGCCTGGCCGGGACAGGGATCAATGAGCAGTTCTTC. Translation: CASSLAGTGINEQFF.

The chain joins TRBV5-1 to TRBJ1-1; D unclear. V was pared by 0 bases and J by 1 base, with 4 bases between. The CDR3 consists of 13 residues. CDR1 and CDR2 (germline): SGHRS, YFSETQ. DNA for the CDR3: TGCGCCAGCAGCTTGGACACGAACACTGAAGCTTTCTTT. It specifies CASSLDTNTEAFF.

The V call is TRBV11-2, the J call TRBJ1-4, with a tentative D call TRBD1 (5 bases). The germline gives CDR1 SGHAT, CDR2 FQNNGV. Trimming took 2 bases from V and 0 from J, leaving 10 bases between them. The CDR3 is 16 residues long. Written as DNA, the CDR3 is TGTGCCAGCAGCTTAAGGGCCAGGGCAACTAATGAAAAACTGTTTTTT. This gives the protein CASSLRARATNEKLFF.

This clone was counted a few times. V and J are TRBV7-9 and TRBJ1-1; D unresolved. The CDR3 runs to 13 residues. Germline V gene data show CDR1 as SEHNR and CDR2 as FQNEAQ (reference sequence). Trimming left V 6 bases short and J 7 bases short, with 15 bases between. The CDR3 region is CASSAQERREAFF. The CDR3 DNA reads as TGTGCCAGCAGTGCCCAGGAAAGACGTGAAGCTTTCTTT.

The rearrangement links TRBV7-2 to TRBJ1-2; the D is unclear. V was cut by 5 bases and J by 4 bases, with 17 bases left in between. Germline CDR1 and CDR2: SGHTA and FQGNSA. CDR3 length: 15 residues. CDR3: CASSAQFRELYGYTF. The DNA of the CDR3 is TGTGCCAGCAGCGCTCAATTCCGGGAGCTCTATGGCTACACCTTC.

As to this clone: Other nucleotide sequences in the sample specify the same CDR3. This chain joins TRBV5-1 and TRBJ2-1; 9 bases fit TRBD2. This CDR3 is 15 amino acids long. With V trimmed by 2 bases and J by 2 bases, 2 bases remained unmatched. Germline lookup yields CDR1 SGHRS and CDR2 YFSETQ. CDR3 nucleotide sequence: TGCGCCAGCAGCTTTAGCGGGAGAACCTACAATGAGCAGTTCTTC. Translating gives CASSFSGRTYNEQFF.

The V and J genes are TRBV2 and TRBJ2-3, with 7 bases that match TRBD1. In germline, CDR1 is SNHLY, CDR2 FYNNEI. The CDR3 extends over 14 amino acids. Trimming took 6 bases from V and 2 from J; bases not matched to a gene: 5. The DNA of the CDR3 is TGTGCCAGCAGGGAGACAGGGAACACAGATACGCAGTATTTT. Protein: CASRETGNTDTQYF.

This sequence joins TRBV15 and TRBJ2-1, with 12 bases that match TRBD2. V was clipped by 5 bases and J by 6 bases; unmatched bases: 20. The CDR3 contains 20 residues. The V gene's germline CDR1 is LNHNV and CDR2 YYDKDF (reference sequence). The CDR3 DNA is TGTGCCACCAGCCCTCGTACGACTAGCGGGAGAATAGTGTATGGCAATGAGCAGTTCTTC. Its translation: CATSPRTTSGRIVYGNEQFF.